The rows below give T cell receptor beta chains drawn from one sample of a study of blood T cell repertoires in COVID-19. TCRdb's copy holds only in-frame clones and misses some; the assay was immunoSEQ multiplex PCR. The sample lists 250,000 to 300,000 clones, 75% to 90% occurring once. Input material: peripheral blood. All receptors come from a woman in her 70s with acute or convalescent COVID-19. CDR3s include the opening cysteine and the closing phenylalanine or tryptophan. The order of the fields is clone size, D gene, V gene, J gene, CDR3 DNA, CDR3 protein. A D gene is named only where the DNA matches it firmly. Some rows have no size entry. The others give once, few or many, or a class for an expanded clone.

>.|.|TRBV27|TRBJ1-1
TGTGCCAGCAGTTTATCTGCAGACAGCCGAGCTTTCTTT
CASSLSADSRAFF
>once|TRBD1|TRBV7-8|TRBJ1-2
TGTGCCAGCAGCCCGCGGACAGGACGAAACTATGGCTACACCTTC
CASSPRTGRNYGYTF
>.|.|TRBV21-1|TRBJ2-1
TGTGCCAGCAGCACCCTGACAGGGACGAGGAATGAGCAGTTCTTC
CASSTLTGTRNEQFF
>.|TRBD1|TRBV9|TRBJ2-2
TGTGCCAGCAGCGTCTTACAGGGGACCGGGGAGCTGTTTTTT
CASSVLQGTGELFF
>.|TRBD1|TRBV5-1|TRBJ2-3
TGCGCCAGCAGTTACGGGACAGGGACCGTCACAGATACGCAGTATTTT
CASSYGTGTVTDTQYF
>.|TRBD1|TRBV19|TRBJ1-6
TGTGCCAGTTCGGGACAGGGAACACCTAATAATTCACCCCTCCACTTT
CASSGQGTPNNSPLHF
>.|.|TRBV27|TRBJ1-1
TGTGCCAGCAGTTTCCGCGGAGGGCCTGCTGAAGCTTTCTTT
CASSFRGGPAEAFF
>.|TRBD2|TRBV3-1/TRBV3-2|TRBJ2-3
TGTGCCAGCACCGAAGCGGGGAGGGGCACAGATACGCAGTATTTT
CASTEAGRGTDTQYF
>.|.|TRBV7-9|TRBJ1-3
TGTGCCAGCAGCCGGGCAGGGAGAAACACCATATATTTT
CASSRAGRNTIYF
>.|.|TRBV7-3|TRBJ1-6
TGTGCCAGCAGTCAAGCCGGGACACAGCATTCACCCCTCCACTTT
CASSQAGTQHSPLHF
>once|.|TRBV19|TRBJ1-2
TGTGCCAGTAGGGACAGCTCTCCCATCCGCTACACCTTC
CASRDSSPIRYTF
>.|.|TRBV5-6|TRBJ2-2
TGTGCCAGCAGAGAGGGTAGAACGGGGGCGAACACCGGGGAGCTGTTTTTT
CASREGRTGANTGELFF
>few|.|TRBV2|TRBJ1-5
TGTGCCAGCAGTGCCGGGGTGGGCAATCAGCCCCAGCATTTT
CASSAGVGNQPQHF
>.|.|TRBV24-1|TRBJ1-5
TGTGCCACCGCACAGGGAATTAATCAGCCCCAGCATTTT
CATAQGINQPQHF
>.|TRBD2|TRBV11-2|TRBJ2-1
TGTGCCAGCAGCATACTAGCGGGGGCCCGGGGTGAGCAGTTCTTC
CASSILAGARGEQFF
>.|.|TRBV6-5|TRBJ1-2
TGTGCCAGCAGTTACCTCAGGGGCGCGGCTAACTATGGCTACACCTTC
CASSYLRGAANYGYTF
>.|.|TRBV19|TRBJ1-1
TGTGCCAGTAGCGGCGGGGGGCGCAGGGACACTGAAGCTTTCTTT
CASSGGGRRDTEAFF
>.|.|TRBV6-6|TRBJ1-4
TGTGCCAGCAGTCGAGAGTATGGGAGTTATAAAAAACTGTTTTTT
CASSREYGSYKKLFF
>.|TRBD1|TRBV6-5|TRBJ2-2
TGTGCCAGCAGCTTACAGGGGCCGAACACCGGGGAGCTGTTTTTT
CASSLQGPNTGELFF
>.|.|TRBV2|TRBJ1-2
TGTGCCAGCAGTGATCGTATCTATGGCTACACCTTC
CASSDRIYGYTF
>.|TRBD2|TRBV5-4|TRBJ2-4
TGTGCCAGCAGCTTGGACTTGGGCGGGGGGAACATTCAGTACTTC
CASSLDLGGGNIQYF
>few|.|TRBV7-2|TRBJ2-1
TGTGCCAGCAGCTTAGTTAGGGGCGGTGAGCAGTTCTTC
CASSLVRGGEQFF
>.|TRBD2|TRBV11-2|TRBJ2-5
TGTGCCAGCAGCTTAGTGGGTAGCGGGGGGCCCGGGGAGACCCAGTACTTC
CASSLVGSGGPGETQYF
>.|.|TRBV11-2|TRBJ1-1
TGTGCCAGCCGACGTCCCGGGAGGGGGTACACTGAAGCTTTCTTT
CASRRPGRGYTEAFF
>.|.|TRBV19|TRBJ1-1
TGTGCCAGCAAGGGGTGGATGAACACTGAAGCTTTCTTT
CASKGWMNTEAFF
>.|TRBD1|TRBV14|TRBJ2-1
TGTGCCAGCAGCCAAATGACAGGGACCTGGGATGAGCAGTTCTTC
CASSQMTGTWDEQFF
>once|.|TRBV6-5|TRBJ1-1
TGTGCCAGCAGAGGGACTCTGGAGGCTTTCTTT
CASRGTLEAFF
>.|.|TRBV5-1|TRBJ2-5
TGCGCCAGCAGCTCCGACGCGGGTTTGGAGACCCAGTACTTC
CASSSDAGLETQYF
>.|.|TRBV6-5|TRBJ1-2
TGTGCCAGCAGTACGGGGGGCGACTATGGCTACACCTTC
CASSTGGDYGYTF
>.|TRBD2|TRBV5-5|TRBJ2-1
TGTGCCAGCAGCCTGGAGCGGGAGCCCTACAATGAGCAGTTCTTC
CASSLEREPYNEQFF
>once|.|TRBV29-1|TRBJ2-5
TGCAGCGCCCGGGACATCGACTGGGGGAGTAAAGAGACCCAGTACTTC
CSARDIDWGSKETQYF
>once|TRBD1|TRBV19|TRBJ1-5
TGTGCCAGTAACCCGGGACAGGGGCGGCCCGACAATCAGCCCCAGCATTTT
CASNPGQGRPDNQPQHF
>.|TRBD1|TRBV7-9|TRBJ2-1
TGTGCCAGCAGCGCTTCCCCGGGACAGACGTACAATGAGCAGTTCTTC
CASSASPGQTYNEQFF
>.|.|TRBV5-4|TRBJ2-1
TGTGCCAGCAGCTTGAGCCCCGCCTACAATGAGCAGTTCTTC
CASSLSPAYNEQFF
>.|TRBD1|TRBV4-1|TRBJ2-1
TGCGCCAGCAGCCAATATCCGGGACAGGGGGTAAATGAGCAGTTCTTC
CASSQYPGQGVNEQFF
>.|.|TRBV3-1/TRBV3-2|TRBJ1-1
TGTGCCAGCAGCCAAGAATACGGGTACGTGGAAACAACCGGTCGAGTGAACACTGAAGCTTTCTTT
CASSQEYGYVETTGRVNTEAFF
>.|TRBD1|TRBV5-5|TRBJ1-2
TGTGCCAGCAGCCGGGACAGGGTGGACTATGGCTACACCTTC
CASSRDRVDYGYTF
>.|.|TRBV7-9|TRBJ2-5
TGTGCCAGCAGCTTAGGAGGGGGGGCTTACCAAGAGACCCAGTACTTC
CASSLGGGAYQETQYF
>.|TRBD1|TRBV16|TRBJ1-5
TGTGCCAGCAGCCATGACAGGGGTGATCAGCCCCAGCATTTT
CASSHDRGDQPQHF
>.|TRBD2|TRBV3-1/TRBV3-2|TRBJ2-5
TGTGCCAGCAGCGATAGCGGGGGGCGGGAGACCCAGTACTTC
CASSDSGGRETQYF
>.|TRBD1|TRBV24-1|TRBJ2-5
TGTGCCACCAGTGATTGGGTACAGGGGGTGTCAGAGACCCAGTACTTC
CATSDWVQGVSETQYF
>.|.|TRBV5-4|TRBJ2-1
TGTGCCAGCAGCTTGAAGACTTCCTCCTACAATGAGCAGTTCTTC
CASSLKTSSYNEQFF
>.|.|TRBV2|TRBJ1-2
TGTGCCAGCACCGGGGGTAGCTATGGCTACACCTTC
CASTGGSYGYTF
>.|.|TRBV5-6|TRBJ1-6
TGTGCCAGCAGCTCGAGGGGCGGGAACTCACCCCTCCACTTT
CASSSRGGNSPLHF
>.|TRBD1|TRBV7-9|TRBJ2-7
TGTGCCAGCGGCGGATGGACAGGGTTATCCTACGAGCAGTACTTC
CASGGWTGLSYEQYF
>.|.|TRBV11-2|TRBJ1-1
TGTGCCAGCAGCTCTTCACTAACTTCCTCCGAAGCTTTCTTT
CASSSSLTSSEAFF
>.|.|TRBV20-1|TRBJ2-1
TGCAGCGCCCAGCCCCAGGGTGAGCAGTTCTTC
CSAQPQGEQFF
>.|.|TRBV29-1|TRBJ1-2
TGCAGCGTTGCAGGCGTAGGCGATGGCTACACCTTC
CSVAGVGDGYTF
>.|.|TRBV29-1|TRBJ1-2
TGCAGCGTTGAAAACAGGGTCTATGGCTACACCTTC
CSVENRVYGYTF
>.|TRBD2|TRBV5-1|TRBJ2-5
TGCGCCAGCAGCTTGGGGGGGACTAGTCAGGAGACCCAGTACTTC
CASSLGGTSQETQYF
>.|.|TRBV11-2|TRBJ1-1
TGTGCCAGCAGCCTAGGTATCGAAGCTTTCTTT
CASSLGIEAFF
>.|.|TRBV19|TRBJ1-1
TGTGCCAGTAGGGACGGCGGGCTGAACACTGAAGCTTTCTTT
CASRDGGLNTEAFF